The clone carrying this T cell receptor beta chain has just a few counts. Antigen: not known. One end of the junction does not line up with germline, which may come from a read error. This sample is part of a study of regulatory T cells in long-lasting Graves disease. HTBI primers from iRepertoire and Arm-PCR of CDR3 regions yielded the TCR beta libraries. MiXCR, applied by TCRdb to the multiplex PCR reads, yields one record per CDR3 protein. This table has 540,000 or so distinct CDR3 sequences, approximately 13% appearing once. Time point given: newly diagnosed GD, antithyroid drugs for less than 3 months. PBMC RNA was the source of the TCR library. Study-level results: TCR diversity was lower in persistent Graves' patients (versus newly diagnosed ones). Clonotypes that were public and shared totalled around 2,700 in persistent patients versus roughly 1,000 in new patients.

Germline loops: CDR1 KGHSY, CDR2 FQNENV. This CDR3 is 13 amino acids long. The same sample was also used in a study of T cells in Graves' hyperthyroidism and ophthalmopathy. As reported in that work: Each patient was aged 18 to 65 and had newly diagnosed hyperthyroidism of under 2 months' duration.

The rearrangement uses TRBV16 and TRBJ1-2; no reliable D call. The source is a man aged 25 to 40 with Graves disease. Sequencing was performed on peripheral blood mononuclear cells (PBMCs), taken at new diagnosis, from a patient treated with antithyroid drugs. CDR3 sequence: CASSQSKGNGDTF. The CDR3 DNA reads TGTGCCAGCAGCCAATCGAAGGGCAATGGCGACACCTTC.